The text below deals with one TCR beta chain. Its target is unknown. V gave up 0 bases and J gave up 11 bases, with 22 bases separating them. This CDR3 is built from 16 residues. Germline CDR1 and CDR2: MNHGY and SAAAGT. These data originate in a study of T cell repertoires in cytomegalovirus infection. Study-level information: Selected CMV epitopes included recently identified HLA-C-restricted ones as well as well-studied HLA-B-restricted ones. The public TCR beta signatures pointed to both CMV infection and matching HLA type. Study results and limitations: The response measured ex vivo was dominated by TCR beta clonotypes (HLA-C-restricted and CMV-specific). Cumulative public TCR beta family frequency identified CMV carriers with the relevant HLA.

TCRdb fed the reads into MiXCR, producing one record per CDR3 protein. The data contain fewer than 900,000 distinct CDR3 sequences, 25% to 30% of them singletons. This specimen consisted of cultured CD8+ T cells from PBMCs, obtained from culture after CMV antigen stimulation. This receptor was identified in a human donor in good health (CMV status not recorded). Some clones in this sample may be carry-over from other donors' samples. The chain uses TRBV6-8 and TRBJ1-1; no definite D call. CDR3 region: CASSYSSGGMPTGAFF. The CDR3 coding sequence is TGTGCCAGCAGTTACTCCTCAGGAGGGATGCCTACGGGGGCTTTCTTT.